This T cell receptor beta chain appears in the sequencing data of a study of blood T cell repertoires in COVID-19. Study-level information: PBMCs, B-cell-depleted T cells, or T cells provided the cDNA or gDNA that made up the material.

Per germline, CDR1 ENHRY and CDR2 SYGVKD. Trimming removed 6 bases at V and 5 bases at J, with 11 bases between. The CDR3 totals 14 residues. Original data processing: Amplification from reference gene primers served as the basis for estimated nucleated cell counts. Using immunoSEQ multiplex PCR, the repertoire was profiled, and TCRdb retains in-frame clones only, with some absent. That table supplies the V and J calls and clone size; D and trimming were determined from the DNA. Among about 35,000 clones listed, roughly 88% were seen once. This clone was picked up one time. Source material: peripheral blood. V gene TRBV10-3 combines with J gene TRBJ1-6; D unclear. This TCR came from an older man with acute or convalescent COVID-19. The CDR3 nucleotides are TGTGCCATCAGGGCACCGAGCGATAATTCACCCCTCCACTTT. Its translation is CAIRAPSDNSPLHF.